This T cell receptor (beta chain) was found in a study of blood T cell repertoires in COVID-19. Germline V gene sequence: CDR1 MNHEY, CDR2 SMNVEV (reference sequence). With 4 bases clipped from V and 8 bases from J, the junction kept 8 bases outside the gene matches. The CDR3 has 15 amino acids. One Seattle source followed patients from active infection through their disease course. As originally analysed: Quantification of nucleated cells was approximated via reference gene primer amplification. Sequencing used immunoSEQ multiplex PCR; TCRdb keeps in-frame clones, though not all of them. That table furnishes V, J and clone size, whereas the DNA furnished D and trimming. The sample records 65,000 to 90,000 clones, less than 90% being singletons.

This receptor was taken from an elderly man with COVID-19, enrolled during active disease. The J gene is TRBJ1-4, the V gene TRBV27; 9 nucleotides match TRBD1. The sample consisted of peripheral blood. Here the CDR3 reads CASSSLDRGGEKLFF. For the CDR3, the DNA is TGTGCCAGCAGTTCCCTGGACAGGGGAGGGGAAAAACTGTTTTTT. Full variable domain (outside the CDR3, taken from reference TRBV27 and TRBJ1-4): EAQVTQNPRYLITVTGKKLTVTCSQNMNHEYMSWYRQDPGLGLRQIYYSMNVEVTDKGDVPEGYKVSRKEKRNFPLILESPSPNQTSLYFCASSSLDRGGEKLFFGSGTQLSVL.